These 7 T cell receptor beta chains were sequenced from one sample in a study of cytomegalovirus exposure and HLA in healthy donors. PCR amplification relied on 60 Vbeta primers (plus 13 Jbeta primers). Clones were read by immunoSEQ multiplex PCR, and TCRdb kept only the in-frame ones, dropping some. Among 200,000 to 250,000 clones listed, roughly 80% were seen once. Sequencing was done on a sample of PBMCs. The receptors were sampled from a girl between 10 and 17 years old in good health and CMV-seronegative.

This clone was recorded a few times. This rearrangement joins TRBV5-6 to TRBJ1-1; unclear D gene. V lost 0 bases, J lost 0 bases, and 6 bases lay in between. Germline assignment: CDR1 SGHDT and CDR2 YYEEEE. The CDR3 has 14 residues. The CDR3 loop reads CASSLGGVNTEAFF. CDR3 coding DNA: TGTGCCAGCAGCTTGGGGGGAGTGAACACTGAAGCTTTCTTT.

V usage is TRBV27 and J usage is TRBJ2-1, with a weak D call TRBD2 (6 bases). This CDR3 spans 16 amino acids. Germline loops: CDR1 MNHEY, CDR2 SMNVEV (reference sequence). The V gene lost 0 bases and the J gene lost 8 bases, with 17 bases spanning the gap. This chain's CDR3 is CASSLSGSRRGHEQFF. The CDR3 DNA reads as TGTGCCAGCAGTTTATCGGGGTCTAGGCGGGGTCATGAGCAGTTCTTC.

This clone was seen a handful of times. The V gene is TRBV29-1, the J gene TRBJ1-5, with 8 bases fitting TRBD1. Losses at the gene ends were 4 bases for V and 7 bases for J; bases not matched to a gene: 9. The CDR3 runs to 14 residues. Germline-derived CDR1 and CDR2 are SQVTM and ANQGSEA. The CDR3 coding sequence is TGCAGCGTTGGGCCCCAGGGGGCTAACCAGCCCCAGCATTTT. Its protein is CSVGPQGANQPQHF.

This chain uses TRBV7-8 with TRBJ2-5, with 15 positions matching TRBD2. V lost 5 bases and J lost 2; bases outside the gene matches: 6. Germline CDR1 SGHVS, CDR2 FQNEAQ. The CDR3 spans 17 residues. As DNA, the CDR3 is TGTGCCAGCAGCCTTGGGACTAGCGGGGGGCCTCAAGAGACCCAGTACTTC. This codes for CASSLGTSGGPQETQYF.

This clone has a single count. The V call is TRBV15, the J call TRBJ1-5, with a tentative D call TRBD1 (6 bases). V lost 6 bases and J 4 bases, leaving 16 bases between the germline ends. This CDR3 is built from 15 residues. CDR1 and CDR2 from the germline V gene are LNHNV and YYDKDF (reference sequence). CDR3 in amino acids: CATSTQGVGNQPQHF. The CDR3 bases are TGTGCCACCAGTACACAGGGAGTAGGAAATCAGCCCCAGCATTTT.

The chain uses TRBV7-8 and TRBJ2-5; the D gene is possibly TRBD2 (5 bases). The CDR3 has 17 amino acids. V was pared by 2 bases and J by 2 bases, with 18 bases between. Per the germline V gene, CDR1 is SGHVS and CDR2 is FQNEAQ. This chain's CDR3 is CASSLLGGPTIQETQYF. Written as DNA, the CDR3 is TGTGCCAGCAGCTTACTAGGCGGGCCCACTATTCAAGAGACCCAGTACTTC.

J is TRBJ1-4 and V is TRBV6-6; D perhaps matches TRBD1 (5 bases). The germline CDR1 and CDR2 sequences are MNHNY and SVGAGI (reference sequence). The CDR3 runs to 14 residues. V lost 4 bases and J lost 4, with 10 bases in between. Here the CDR3 reads CASSSPGLNEKLFF. CDR3 coding DNA: TGTGCCAGCAGTTCCCCAGGGCTTAATGAAAAACTGTTTTTT.